The 17 T cell receptor beta chains below were found in one sample sequenced in a study of CD8 T cells in Susac syndrome. Reverse transcription of roughly 0.5 to 1 ug RNA used random hexamers. One entry per CDR3 protein results from TCRdb running MiXCR on the immunoSEQ multiplex PCR reads. The table records 150,000 to 200,000 distinct CDR3 sequences, approximately 92% of them present only once. Sequencing was carried out using CD4+ T cells from PBMCs. The source of these receptors is a human donor in good health.

The chain couples TRBV12-3 or TRBV12-4 to TRBJ2-4; TRBD2 might be the D (5 bases). The CDR3 is 14 residues long. V dropped 6 bases and J dropped 7 bases, with 16 bases sitting between them. The CDR3 bases are TGTGCCAGCAGCTCTCCGGGAATGGGCAACATTCAGTACTTC. Translation gives CASSSPGMGNIQYF.

CDR3 sequence reads: CASSYSFGSNQPQHF. CDR3 DNA sequence: TGTGCCAGCAGTTACTCATTCGGGAGCAATCAGCCCCAGCATTTT. The gene calls are TRBV6-5 and TRBJ1-5, with D hard to call. In germline, CDR1 is MNHEY, CDR2 SVGAGI. The CDR3 spans 15 residues. V lost 0 bases and J 1 base, leaving 7 bases between the germline ends.

The chain links TRBV23-1 to TRBJ1-3; D gene uncertain. TRBV23-1 is given ORF status, its function remaining uncertain. Trimming left V 0 bases short and J 0 bases short, with 9 bases between. The CDR3 covers 16 residues. In DNA, the CDR3 is TGCGCCAGCAGTCAATCTGGTCTACTCTCTGGAAACACCATATATTTT. Protein: CASSQSGLLSGNTIYF.

The chain employs TRBV7-2 and TRBJ2-3; D ambiguous. The germline V gene has CDR1 SGHTA and CDR2 FQGNSA. The CDR3 spans 12 residues. Between the trimmed V and J ends, which lost 2 bases and 7 bases, there was a span of 7 bases. Here the CDR3 DNA reads TGTGCCAGCAGCTTAATCTTGAATACGCAGTATTTT. As protein: CASSLILNTQYF.

The rearrangement uses TRBV6-1 and TRBJ2-5, with TRBD2 identical over 7 bases. J gave up 5 bases and V 6 bases, and 9 bases lay outside the gene matches. The CDR3 runs 14 residues. Germline CDR1 and CDR2: MNHNS and SASEGT. The chain's CDR3 is CASRRGLVWETQYF. The CDR3 DNA sequence: TGTGCCAGCAGGCGCGGACTAGTTTGGGAGACCCAGTACTTC.

This clonotype was observed a handful of times. The chain employs TRBV3-1 and TRBJ2-7; D possibly corresponds to TRBD1 (6 bases). CDR1 and CDR2 from the germline V gene are LGHDT and YNNKEL (reference sequence). This CDR3 has 13 residues. Deletions cut 1 base from V and 7 bases from J, with 11 bases between. DNA for the CDR3: TGTGCCAGCAGCCAAGTACAGGGTTTTGAGCAGTACTTC. Its translation is CASSQVQGFEQYF.

With regard to this clonotype: Relative to the germline gene, one junction end is altered; a read error may explain this. The chain uses TRBV6-1 and TRBJ2-3; D not resolved. This CDR3 contains 13 residues. Germline CDR1 is MNHNS and CDR2 is SASEGT. As DNA, the CDR3 is TGTGCCAGCAGTTGGATACGCACAGATACGCAATATTTT. Translating gives CASSWIRTDTQYF.

Only one count was recorded for this clonotype. The chain employs TRBV3-1 and TRBJ2-1; maybe TRBD2 (5 bases). V was cut by 7 bases and J by 3 bases, with 16 bases left in between. CDR3 length equals 15 residues. Germline-derived CDR1 and CDR2 are LGHDT and YNNKEL (reference sequence). CDR3 nucleotide sequence: TGTGCCAGCAACGCGGCGGGCCGGAACTACAATGAGCAGTTCTTC. It codes for CASNAAGRNYNEQFF.

The chain has TRBV3-1 and TRBJ1-1, with D hard to call. V was cut by 0 bases and J by 4 bases, with 12 bases left in between. CDR3 length equals 15 residues. Germline V gene lookup returns CDR1 LGHDT and CDR2 YNNKEL (reference sequence). The CDR3 protein is CASSQEDGFGTEAFF. The CDR3 coding sequence is TGTGCCAGCAGCCAAGAAGACGGTTTCGGCACTGAAGCTTTCTTT.

This clonotype was observed once. The chain uses TRBV30 and TRBJ1-1; TRBD1 might be the D (5 bases). This CDR3 comprises 13 residues. Trimming took off 2 bases at V and 7 bases at J, with 14 bases between the two ends. In germline, CDR1 is GTSNPN, CDR2 SVGIG (reference sequence). Here the CDR3 reads CAWSSTPQGEAFF. The CDR3 DNA is TGTGCCTGGAGTAGCACCCCCCAGGGTGAAGCTTTCTTT.

The V gene is TRBV2, the J gene TRBJ1-1, with TRBD1 matching over 8 bases. CDR1 is SNHLY, CDR2 FYNNEI, per germline. Losses at the gene ends were 6 bases for V and 3 bases for J; bases not matched to a gene: 9. The CDR3 has 15 amino acids. The CDR3 protein is CASSAADRDHTEAFF. CDR3 sequence (DNA): TGTGCCAGCAGCGCCGCGGACAGGGACCACACTGAAGCTTTCTTT.

This clonotype was seen once. The chain has TRBV2 and TRBJ1-1, with 7 positions matching TRBD1. Unmatched junction bases numbered 8, after V lost 4 bases and J lost 6 bases. The CDR3 spans 14 residues. Germline V gene data show CDR1 as SNHLY and CDR2 as FYNNEI. CDR3 in DNA: TGTGCCAGCAGTGCCACCACAGGGGCAGCTGAAGCTTTCTTT. This codes for CASSATTGAAEAFF.

This chain links TRBV6-5 with TRBJ2-3; weak D call: TRBD1 (7 bases). This CDR3 has 14 amino acids. The V end lost 6 bases, the J end lost 3 bases, and 13 bases lay between the germline ends. The germline V gene has CDR1 MNHEY and CDR2 SVGAGI. This CDR3 reads CASREGALTDTQYF. The CDR3 bases are TGTGCCAGCAGGGAGGGGGCGCTGACAGATACGCAGTATTTT.

V and J are TRBV18 and TRBJ2-5, with D possibly TRBD1 on 5 matching bases. Per the germline V gene, CDR1 is KGHSH and CDR2 is LQKENI. Between the trimmed V and J ends, which lost 2 bases and 2 bases, there was a span of 6 bases. The CDR3 covers 13 residues. The CDR3 loop reads CASSPGAQETQYF. Written as DNA, the CDR3 is TGTGCCAGCTCACCAGGGGCGCAAGAGACCCAGTACTTC.

The rearrangement links TRBV12-3 or TRBV12-4 to TRBJ1-1; possible D gene TRBD1, 6 bases. Trimming took 6 bases from V and 0 from J, leaving 8 bases between them. This CDR3 is 13 amino acids long. The CDR3 reads CASRYRVNTEAFF. The CDR3 DNA is TGTGCCAGCAGGTACAGGGTGAACACTGAAGCTTTCTTT.

This chain joins TRBV2 and TRBJ2-5; TRBD1 might be the D (6 bases). The CDR3 covers 14 residues. Germline CDR1 and CDR2: SNHLY and FYNNEI. V lost 6 bases to trimming and J lost 2 bases, with 13 bases between them. The CDR3 DNA is TGTGCCAGCAGGCAGTCTAGGGGGCAAGAGACCCAGTACTTC. Its protein is CASRQSRGQETQYF.

V usage is TRBV5-6 and J usage is TRBJ1-1; 8 bases match TRBD1. With 5 bases clipped from V and 0 bases from J, the junction kept 3 bases outside the gene matches. CDR3 length: 14 residues. Germline V gene data show CDR1 as SGHDT and CDR2 as YYEEEE. CDR3 protein: CASSWTGLNTEAFF. CDR3 DNA sequence: TGTGCCAGCAGTTGGACAGGGCTGAACACTGAAGCTTTCTTT.